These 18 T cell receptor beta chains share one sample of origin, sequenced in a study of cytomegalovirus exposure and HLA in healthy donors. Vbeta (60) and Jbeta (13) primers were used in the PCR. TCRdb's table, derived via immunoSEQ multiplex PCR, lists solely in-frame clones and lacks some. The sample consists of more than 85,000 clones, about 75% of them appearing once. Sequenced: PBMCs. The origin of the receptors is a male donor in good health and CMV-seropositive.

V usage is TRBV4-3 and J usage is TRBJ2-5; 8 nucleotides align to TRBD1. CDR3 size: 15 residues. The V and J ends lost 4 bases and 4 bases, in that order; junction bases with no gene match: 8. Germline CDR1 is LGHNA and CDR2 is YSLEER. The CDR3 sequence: CASSRRQGPAETQYF. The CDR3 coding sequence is TGCGCCAGCAGCCGTCGACAGGGGCCTGCAGAGACCCAGTACTTC.

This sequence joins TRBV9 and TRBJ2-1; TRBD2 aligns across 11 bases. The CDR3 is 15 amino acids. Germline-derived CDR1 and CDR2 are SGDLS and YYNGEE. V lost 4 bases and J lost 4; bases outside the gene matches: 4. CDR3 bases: TGTGCCAGCAGCTTCAGACTAGCGGGGTACAATGAGCAGTTCTTC. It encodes CASSFRLAGYNEQFF.

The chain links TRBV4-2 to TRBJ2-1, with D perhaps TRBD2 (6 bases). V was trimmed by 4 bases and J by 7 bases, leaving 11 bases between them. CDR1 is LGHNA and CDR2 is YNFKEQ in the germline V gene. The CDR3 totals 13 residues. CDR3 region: CASSPGLPNEQFF. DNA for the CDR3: TGTGCCAGCAGCCCAGGACTACCAAATGAGCAGTTCTTC.

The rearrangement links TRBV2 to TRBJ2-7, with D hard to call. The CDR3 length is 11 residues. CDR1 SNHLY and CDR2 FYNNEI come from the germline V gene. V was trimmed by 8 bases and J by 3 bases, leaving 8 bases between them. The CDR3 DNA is TGTGCCAGCGTCCTCTACTACGAGCAGTACTTC. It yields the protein CASVLYYEQYF. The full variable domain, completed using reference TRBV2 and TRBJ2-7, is EPEVTQTPSHQVTQMGQEVILRCVPISNHLYFYWYRQILGQKVEFLVSFYNNEISEKSEIFDDQFSVERPDGSNFTLKIRSTKLEDSAMYFCASVLYYEQYFGPGTRLTVT.

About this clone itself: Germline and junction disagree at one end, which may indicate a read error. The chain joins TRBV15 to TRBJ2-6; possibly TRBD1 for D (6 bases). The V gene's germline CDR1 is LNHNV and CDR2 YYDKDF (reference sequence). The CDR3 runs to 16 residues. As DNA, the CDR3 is TGTGCCGCCAGCAGAGGCAGGGGTTCTGGGGCCAACGTCCTGACTTTC. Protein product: CAASRGRGSGANVLTF.

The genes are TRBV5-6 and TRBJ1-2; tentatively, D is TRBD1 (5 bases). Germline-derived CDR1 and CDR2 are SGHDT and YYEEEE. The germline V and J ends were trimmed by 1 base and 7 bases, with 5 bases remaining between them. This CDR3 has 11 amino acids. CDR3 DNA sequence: TGTGCCAGCAGCTTGAGGGGTGGCTACACCTTC. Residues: CASSLRGGYTF.

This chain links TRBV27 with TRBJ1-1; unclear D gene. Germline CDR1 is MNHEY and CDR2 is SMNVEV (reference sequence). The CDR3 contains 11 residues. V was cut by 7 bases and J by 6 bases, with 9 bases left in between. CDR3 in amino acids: CASTRGAEAFF. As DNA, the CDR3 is TGTGCCAGCACTCGCGGGGCTGAAGCTTTCTTT.

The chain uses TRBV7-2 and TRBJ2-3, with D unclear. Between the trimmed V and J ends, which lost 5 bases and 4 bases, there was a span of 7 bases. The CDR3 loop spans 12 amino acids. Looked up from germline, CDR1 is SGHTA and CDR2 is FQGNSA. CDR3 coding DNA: TGTGCCAGCAGCCGCGTCCCAGATACGCAGTATTTT. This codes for CASSRVPDTQYF. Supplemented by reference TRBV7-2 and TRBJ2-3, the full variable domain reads GAGVSQSPSNKVTEKGKDVELRCDPISGHTALYWYRQSLGQGLEFLIYFQGNSAPDKSGLPSDRFSAERTGGSVSTLTIQRTQQEDSAVYLCASSRVPDTQYFGPGTRLTVL.

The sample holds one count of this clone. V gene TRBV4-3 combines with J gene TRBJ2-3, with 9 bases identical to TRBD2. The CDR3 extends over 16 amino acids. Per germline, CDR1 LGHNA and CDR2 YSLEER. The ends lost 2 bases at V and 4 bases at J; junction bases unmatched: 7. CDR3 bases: TGCGCCAGCAGCCAATCGGGACTAGCAGATTCAGATACGCAGTATTTT. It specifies CASSQSGLADSDTQYF.

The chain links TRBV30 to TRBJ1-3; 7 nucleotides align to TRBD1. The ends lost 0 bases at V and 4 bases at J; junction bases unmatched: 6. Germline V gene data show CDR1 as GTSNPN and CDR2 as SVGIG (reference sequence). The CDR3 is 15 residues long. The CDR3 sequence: CAWSVPTGLGNTIYF. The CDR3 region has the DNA TGTGCCTGGAGTGTACCGACAGGGTTGGGAAACACCATATATTTT.

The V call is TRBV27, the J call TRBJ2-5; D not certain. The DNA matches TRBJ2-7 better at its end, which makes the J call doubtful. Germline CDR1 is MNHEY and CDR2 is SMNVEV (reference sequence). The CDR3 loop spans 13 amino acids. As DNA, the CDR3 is TGTGCCAGCAGTGAGTACAGCTCCTACGAGCAGTACTTC. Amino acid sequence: CASSEYSSYEQYF.

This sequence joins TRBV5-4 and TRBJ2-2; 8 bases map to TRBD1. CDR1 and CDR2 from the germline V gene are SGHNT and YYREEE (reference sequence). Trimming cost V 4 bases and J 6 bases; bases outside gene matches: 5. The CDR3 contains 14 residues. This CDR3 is CASSKPGGAGELFF. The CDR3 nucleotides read TGTGCCAGCAGCAAACCAGGGGGCGCCGGGGAGCTGTTTTTT.

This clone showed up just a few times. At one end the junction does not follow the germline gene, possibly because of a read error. The CDR3 loop reads CASSWTGPPDF. The CDR3, as DNA: TGTGCCAGCAGCTGGACAGGGCCACCCGATTTT. The rearrangement uses TRBV28 and TRBJ2-3; TRBD1 aligns across 8 bases. This CDR3 region has 11 residues. Germline CDR1 MDHEN, CDR2 SYDVKM.

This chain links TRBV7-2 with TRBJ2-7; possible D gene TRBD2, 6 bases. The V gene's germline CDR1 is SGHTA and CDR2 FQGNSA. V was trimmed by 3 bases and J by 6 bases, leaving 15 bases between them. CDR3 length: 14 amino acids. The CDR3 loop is CASSFGGTRGEQYF. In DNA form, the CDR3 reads TGTGCCAGCAGCTTTGGAGGGACGAGGGGCGAGCAGTACTTC.

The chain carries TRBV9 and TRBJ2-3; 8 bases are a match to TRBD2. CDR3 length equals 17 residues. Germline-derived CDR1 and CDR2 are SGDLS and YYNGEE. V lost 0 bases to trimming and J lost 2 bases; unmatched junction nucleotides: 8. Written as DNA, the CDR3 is TGTGCCAGCAGCGTAGGAGGGGGTAGCGGGGTCACAGATACGCAGTATTTT. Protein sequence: CASSVGGGSGVTDTQYF.

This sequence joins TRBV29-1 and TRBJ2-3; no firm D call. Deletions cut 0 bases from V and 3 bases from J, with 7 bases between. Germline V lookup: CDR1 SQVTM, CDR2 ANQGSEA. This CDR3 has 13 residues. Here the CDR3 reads CSVEDLNTDTQYF. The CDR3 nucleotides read TGCAGCGTTGAAGACCTTAATACAGATACGCAGTATTTT.

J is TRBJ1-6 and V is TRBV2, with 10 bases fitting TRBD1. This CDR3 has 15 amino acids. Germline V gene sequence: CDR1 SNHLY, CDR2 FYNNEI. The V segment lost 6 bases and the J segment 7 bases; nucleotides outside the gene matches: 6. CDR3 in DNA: TGTGCCAGCAGGGAGACAGGGGGCGCGAATTCACCCCTCCACTTT. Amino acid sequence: CASRETGGANSPLHF.

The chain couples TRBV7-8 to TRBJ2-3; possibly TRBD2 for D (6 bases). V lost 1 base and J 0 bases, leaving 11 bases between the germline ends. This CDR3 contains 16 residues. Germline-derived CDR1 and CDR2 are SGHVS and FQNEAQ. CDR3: CASSLEEGSSTDTQYF. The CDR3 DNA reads TGTGCCAGCAGCTTAGAGGAGGGGTCTAGCACAGATACGCAGTATTTT.